This passage covers 5 T cell receptor beta chains from one sample sequenced in a study of CD8+CD57+ T cells in acquired aplastic anemia. Profiles of TCR beta VDJ and CDR3 were generated from a genomic DNA template. TCRdb reprocessed the reads via MiXCR and lists one record per CDR3 protein. The sample includes 200,000 to 250,000 distinct CDR3 sequences, roughly 60% seen only once; the top ten take roughly 53%. Previously, flow cytometry had revealed CD8+CD57+ cell expansion in the patients chosen for sequencing. Source material: sorted CD4+, CD8+, or CD8+CD57+ T cells (not recorded which) from PBMCs. The receptors originated from a human donor with aplastic anemia.

The chain carries TRBV2 and TRBJ1-5; D remains unclear. V shed 2 bases and J shed 9 bases, with 14 bases lying between them. From germline, CDR1 is SNHLY and CDR2 FYNNEI. This CDR3 contains 14 residues. The CDR3 sequence is CASSESHARGPQHF. The CDR3 bases are TGTGCCAGCAGTGAATCCCATGCCCGGGGGCCCCAGCATTTT.

The rearrangement uses TRBV29-1 and TRBJ2-2, with D possibly TRBD2 on 5 matching bases. The germline gives CDR1 SQVTM, CDR2 ANQGSEA. Trimming shortened V by 3 bases and J by 4 bases, and 15 bases separated the two germline ends. This CDR3 has 15 residues. This chain's CDR3 is CSVEVGFGVTGELFF. DNA of the CDR3: TGCAGCGTTGAGGTGGGATTCGGGGTCACCGGGGAGCTGTTTTTT.

The chain links TRBV29-1 to TRBJ2-7; TRBD2 matches 7 bases. V dropped 3 bases and J dropped 2; count of bases not matched to a gene: 7. Germline V gene sequence: CDR1 SQVTM, CDR2 ANQGSEA. CDR3 length: 14 amino acids. The CDR3 DNA follows: TGCAGCGTTGAGCCGGGGGGTACGACCTACGAGCAGTACTTC. It translates to CSVEPGGTTYEQYF.

The chain combines TRBV7-3 with TRBJ1-6; 7 positions match TRBD1. With V trimmed by 9 bases and J by 9 bases, 8 bases remained unmatched. The germline gives CDR1 SGHTA, CDR2 FQGTGA. There are 13 residues in the CDR3. For the CDR3, the DNA is TGTGCCAGTGGACAGGTGGGATCTTCACCCCTCCACTTT. This gives the protein CASGQVGSSPLHF.

The chain carries TRBV7-9 and TRBJ2-7; 9 nucleotides align to TRBD1. This CDR3 region has 14 residues. V lost 8 bases, J lost 1 base, and 6 bases stayed unmatched. Germline V gene sequence: CDR1 SEHNR, CDR2 FQNEAQ (reference sequence). The CDR3 here is CASHPGTGSYEQYF. CDR3 DNA sequence: TGTGCCAGCCACCCCGGGACAGGGTCCTACGAGCAGTACTTC.